Each of the 8 T cell receptor beta chains below was sequenced from the same sample in a study of T cell repertoires in cytomegalovirus infection. TCRdb re-called the reads with MiXCR, one entry per CDR3 protein. The sample shows approximately 500,000 distinct CDR3 sequences, about 25% of them seen only once. Sequenced: PBMCs. These receptors all stem from a human donor in good health (CMV status not recorded). Some clones in this sample may be carry-over from other donors' samples.

This clonotype has a count of ten or more. This chain connects TRBV7-2 to TRBJ2-2; no reliable D call. CDR3 size: 13 residues. V was cut by 4 bases and J by 3 bases, with 6 bases left in between. Germline V lookup: CDR1 SGHTA, CDR2 FQGNSA. The CDR3 reads CASSSRYTGELFF. CDR3 nucleotide sequence: TGTGCCAGCAGCTCCCGATACACCGGGGAGCTGTTTTTT. The variable domain in full, with the rest retrieved from reference TRBV7-2 and TRBJ2-2, is GAGVSQSPSNKVTEKGKDVELRCDPISGHTALYWYRQSLGQGLEFLIYFQGNSAPDKSGLPSDRFSAERTGGSVSTLTIQRTQQEDSAVYLCASSSRYTGELFFGEGSRLTVL.

This clonotype was observed many times. This chain connects TRBV7-2 to TRBJ2-7, with D unclear. From germline, CDR1 is SGHTA and CDR2 FQGNSA. CDR3 length: 12 amino acids. V was clipped by 5 bases and J by 6 bases, with 11 bases between them. CDR3 region: CASSHDTVEQYF. For the CDR3, the DNA is TGTGCCAGCAGCCACGACACGGTCGAGCAGTACTTC.

The rearrangement uses TRBV6-5 and TRBJ2-7; 9 bases map to TRBD1. The germline V gene encodes CDR1 MNHEY and CDR2 SVGAGI. The CDR3 is 23 residues long. V shed 8 bases, J shed 0 bases, and the junction held 32 bases outside the gene matches. CDR3 DNA sequence: TGTGCCAGCGGGCACGCCCCAAAGACAGGACAGGGGACGTGGGACTACCGCTCCTACGAGCAGTACTTC. Protein product: CASGHAPKTGQGTWDYRSYEQYF.

V usage is TRBV7-2 and J usage is TRBJ2-3; 7 nucleotides line up with TRBD2. Germline CDR1 reads SGHTA; CDR2 reads FQGNSA. CDR3 length: 15 residues. With 2 bases clipped from V and 1 base from J, the junction kept 3 bases outside the gene matches. CDR3 amino acids: CASSLRGLRTDTQYF. The CDR3 DNA is TGTGCCAGCAGCTTAAGGGGACTACGCACAGATACGCAGTATTTT. Full variable domain (outside the CDR3, taken from reference TRBV7-2 and TRBJ2-3): GAGVSQSPSNKVTEKGKDVELRCDPISGHTALYWYRQSLGQGLEFLIYFQGNSAPDKSGLPSDRFSAERTGGSVSTLTIQRTQQEDSAVYLCASSLRGLRTDTQYFGPGTRLTVL.

The chain uses TRBV7-2 and TRBJ2-5; 9 positions match TRBD1. This CDR3 is 15 amino acids long. V lost 7 bases, J lost 5 bases, and 11 bases stayed unmatched. Germline V gene data show CDR1 as SGHTA and CDR2 as FQGNSA. This chain's CDR3 is CASTPTGGKGETQYF. In DNA form, the CDR3 reads TGTGCCAGCACCCCGACAGGGGGAAAGGGGGAGACCCAGTACTTC. Full variable domain (rest looked up from reference TRBV7-2 and TRBJ2-5): GAGVSQSPSNKVTEKGKDVELRCDPISGHTALYWYRQSLGQGLEFLIYFQGNSAPDKSGLPSDRFSAERTGGSVSTLTIQRTQQEDSAVYLCASTPTGGKGETQYFGPGTRLLVL.

This clonotype was found many times. The chain is built from TRBV7-2 and TRBJ2-3; 9 bases agree with TRBD2. Germline CDR1 and CDR2: SGHTA and FQGNSA. The CDR3 consists of 19 residues. Germline trimming cut 2 bases from V and 1 base from J; bases unmatched to any gene: 13. CDR3 DNA: TGTGCCAGCAGCTTATTGGTGACTAGCGGTGTAAGAGGCACAGATACGCAGTATTTT. It codes for CASSLLVTSGVRGTDTQYF. The whole variable domain, remainder taken from reference TRBV7-2 and TRBJ2-3, is GAGVSQSPSNKVTEKGKDVELRCDPISGHTALYWYRQSLGQGLEFLIYFQGNSAPDKSGLPSDRFSAERTGGSVSTLTIQRTQQEDSAVYLCASSLLVTSGVRGTDTQYFGPGTRLTVL.

The J gene is TRBJ2-6, the V gene TRBV28; D is possibly TRBD2 (5 bases). Deletions cut 1 base from V and 1 base from J, with 11 bases between. CDR1 and CDR2 from the germline V gene are MDHEN and SYDVKM. The CDR3 totals 17 residues. For the CDR3, the DNA is TGTGCCAGCAGTTTATTGGACTGGCCTTCTGGGGCCAACGTCCTGACTTTC. It encodes CASSLLDWPSGANVLTF.

A few counts support this clonotype. This chain links TRBV6-6 with TRBJ2-3; D is uncertain. CDR3 length: 12 residues. From germline, CDR1 is MNHNY and CDR2 SVGAGI (reference sequence). V lost 7 bases, J lost 6 bases, and 11 bases lay in between. CDR3 loop: CASTRLDDTQYF. The CDR3 region has the DNA TGTGCCAGCACTCGGTTAGATGATACGCAGTATTTT.